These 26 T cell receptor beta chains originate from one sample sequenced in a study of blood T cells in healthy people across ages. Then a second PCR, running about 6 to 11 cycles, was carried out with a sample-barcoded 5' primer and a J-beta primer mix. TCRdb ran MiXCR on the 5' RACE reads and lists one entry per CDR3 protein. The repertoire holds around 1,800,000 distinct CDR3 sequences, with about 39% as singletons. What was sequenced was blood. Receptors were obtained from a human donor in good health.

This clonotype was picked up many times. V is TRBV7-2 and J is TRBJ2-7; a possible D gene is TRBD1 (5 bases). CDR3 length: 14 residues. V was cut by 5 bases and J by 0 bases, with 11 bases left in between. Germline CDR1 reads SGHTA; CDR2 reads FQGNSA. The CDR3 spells CASSIGAGSYEQYF. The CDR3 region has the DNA TGTGCCAGCAGCATTGGGGCAGGCTCCTACGAGCAGTACTTC.

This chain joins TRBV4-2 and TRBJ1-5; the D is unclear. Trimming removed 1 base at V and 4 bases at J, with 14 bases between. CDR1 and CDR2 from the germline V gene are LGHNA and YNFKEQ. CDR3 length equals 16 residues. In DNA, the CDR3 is TGTGCCAGCAGCCAAGCCACCGGGCAGAAAAATCAGCCCCAGCATTTT. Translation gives CASSQATGQKNQPQHF.

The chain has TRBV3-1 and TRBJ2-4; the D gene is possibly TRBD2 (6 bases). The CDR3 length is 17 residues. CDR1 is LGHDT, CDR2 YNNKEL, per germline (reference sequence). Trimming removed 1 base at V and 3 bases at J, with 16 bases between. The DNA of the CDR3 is TGTGCCAGCAGCCAAGGGATTGGAGGGCCGCGCAAAAACATTCAGTACTTC. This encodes CASSQGIGGPRKNIQYF. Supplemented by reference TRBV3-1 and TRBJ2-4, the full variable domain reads DTAVSQTPKYLVTQMGNDKSIKCEQNLGHDTMYWYKQDSKKFLKIMFSYNNKELIINETVPNRFSPKSPDKAHLNLHINSLELGDSAVYFCASSQGIGGPRKNIQYFGAGTRLSVL.

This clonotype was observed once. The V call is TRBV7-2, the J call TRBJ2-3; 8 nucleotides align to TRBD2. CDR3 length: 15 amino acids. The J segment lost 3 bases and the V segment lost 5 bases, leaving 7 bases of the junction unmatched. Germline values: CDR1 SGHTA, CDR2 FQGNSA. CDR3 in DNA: TGTGCCAGCAGCCTCCAAGCGGGGGATACAGATACGCAGTATTTT. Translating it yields CASSLQAGDTDTQYF.

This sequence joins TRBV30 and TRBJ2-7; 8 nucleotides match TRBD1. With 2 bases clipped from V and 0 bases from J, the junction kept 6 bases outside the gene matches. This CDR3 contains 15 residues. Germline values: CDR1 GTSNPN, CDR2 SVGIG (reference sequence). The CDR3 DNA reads TGTGCCTGGAGTCGTATGGACAGGGTCTCCTACGAGCAGTACTTC. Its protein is CAWSRMDRVSYEQYF.

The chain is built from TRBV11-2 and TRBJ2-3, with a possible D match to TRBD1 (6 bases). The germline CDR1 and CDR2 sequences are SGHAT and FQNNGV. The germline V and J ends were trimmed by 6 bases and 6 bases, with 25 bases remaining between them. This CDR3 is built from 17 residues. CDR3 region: CASRPPGLWGLPDTQYF. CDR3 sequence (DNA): TGTGCCAGCAGACCACCGGGGCTATGGGGGCTCCCTGATACGCAGTATTTT. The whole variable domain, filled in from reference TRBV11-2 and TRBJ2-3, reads EAGVAQSPRYKIIEKRQSVAFWCNPISGHATLYWYQQILGQGPKLLIQFQNNGVVDDSQLPKDRFSAERLKGVDSTLKIQPAKLEDSAVYLCASRPPGLWGLPDTQYFGPGTRLTVL.

The CDR3, as DNA: TGTGCCAGCAGCCCTAGTAGGGCGGCCGGTATTAACGACACTGAAGCTTTCTTT. Translating gives CASSPSRAAGINDTEAFF. This chain uses TRBV7-9 with TRBJ1-1; the D is unclear. This CDR3 is built from 18 residues. Germline loops: CDR1 SEHNR, CDR2 FQNEAQ (reference sequence). V was trimmed by 5 bases and J by 3 bases, leaving 25 bases between them.

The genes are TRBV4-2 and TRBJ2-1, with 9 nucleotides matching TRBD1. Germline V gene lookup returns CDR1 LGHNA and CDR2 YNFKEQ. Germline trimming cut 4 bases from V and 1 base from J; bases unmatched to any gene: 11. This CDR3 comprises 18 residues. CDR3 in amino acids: CASSLEGQGGGSYNEQFF. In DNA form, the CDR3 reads TGTGCCAGCAGCCTCGAGGGACAGGGAGGTGGTTCCTACAATGAGCAGTTCTTC.

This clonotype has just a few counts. The DNA of the CDR3 is TGCGCCAGCAGCCAAGGTCGGGGAGGGAACACTGAAGCTTTCTTT. This gives the protein CASSQGRGGNTEAFF. The genes are TRBV4-3 and TRBJ1-1; D is unclear. The CDR3 sequence is 15 residues long. V was clipped by 1 base and J by 1 base, with 10 bases between them. Germline V gene sequence: CDR1 LGHNA, CDR2 YSLEER.

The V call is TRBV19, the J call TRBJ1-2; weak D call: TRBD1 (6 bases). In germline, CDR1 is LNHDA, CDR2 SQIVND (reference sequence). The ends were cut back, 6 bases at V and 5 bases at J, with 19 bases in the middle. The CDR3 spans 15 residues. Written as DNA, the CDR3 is TGTGCCAGTAGGCCGGACAGCCGTCAAAATTATGGCTACACCTTC. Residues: CASRPDSRQNYGYTF.

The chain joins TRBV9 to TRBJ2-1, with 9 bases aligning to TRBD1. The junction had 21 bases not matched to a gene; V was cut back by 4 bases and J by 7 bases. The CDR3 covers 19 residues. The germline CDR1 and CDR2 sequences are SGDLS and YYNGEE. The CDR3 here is CASSFHPNTGQGRENEQFF. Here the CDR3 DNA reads TGTGCCAGCAGCTTCCACCCAAATACGGGACAGGGAAGAGAAAATGAGCAGTTCTTC.

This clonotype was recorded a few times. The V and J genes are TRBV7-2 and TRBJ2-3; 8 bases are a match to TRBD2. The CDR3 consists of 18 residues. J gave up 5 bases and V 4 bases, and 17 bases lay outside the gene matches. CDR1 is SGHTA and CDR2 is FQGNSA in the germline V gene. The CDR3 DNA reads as TGTGCCAGCAGCTCGATCCCCCTCTACGGGGGGGCTGGAGATACGCAGTATTTT. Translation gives CASSSIPLYGGAGDTQYF.

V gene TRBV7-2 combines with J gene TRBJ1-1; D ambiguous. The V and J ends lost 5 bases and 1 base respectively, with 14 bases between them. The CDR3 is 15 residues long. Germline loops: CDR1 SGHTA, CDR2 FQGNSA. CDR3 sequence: CASSPSTVPNTEAFF. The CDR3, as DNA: TGTGCCAGCAGCCCCAGCACCGTACCGAACACTGAAGCTTTCTTT.

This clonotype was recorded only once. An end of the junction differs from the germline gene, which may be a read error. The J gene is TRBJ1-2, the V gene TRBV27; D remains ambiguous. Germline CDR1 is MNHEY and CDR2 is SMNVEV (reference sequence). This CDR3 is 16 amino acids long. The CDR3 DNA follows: TGTACCAGCTCCTCGTCGGGCCTCCCGTGGGACTATGGCTACACCTTC. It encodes CTSSSSGLPWDYGYTF.

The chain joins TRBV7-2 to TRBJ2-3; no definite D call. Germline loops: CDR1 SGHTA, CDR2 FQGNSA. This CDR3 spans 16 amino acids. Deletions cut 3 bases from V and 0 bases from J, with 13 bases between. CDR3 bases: TGTGCCAGCAGCTTCGACTTCACGACTAGCACAGATACGCAGTATTTT. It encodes CASSFDFTTSTDTQYF. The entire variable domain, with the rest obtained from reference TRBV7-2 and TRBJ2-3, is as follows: GAGVSQSPSNKVTEKGKDVELRCDPISGHTALYWYRQSLGQGLEFLIYFQGNSAPDKSGLPSDRFSAERTGGSVSTLTIQRTQQEDSAVYLCASSFDFTTSTDTQYFGPGTRLTVL.

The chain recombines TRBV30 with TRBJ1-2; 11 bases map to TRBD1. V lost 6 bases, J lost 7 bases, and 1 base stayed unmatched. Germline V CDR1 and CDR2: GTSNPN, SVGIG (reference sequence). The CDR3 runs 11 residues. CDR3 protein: CACGTGGGYTF. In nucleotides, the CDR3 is TGTGCCTGCGGGACAGGGGGTGGCTACACCTTC.

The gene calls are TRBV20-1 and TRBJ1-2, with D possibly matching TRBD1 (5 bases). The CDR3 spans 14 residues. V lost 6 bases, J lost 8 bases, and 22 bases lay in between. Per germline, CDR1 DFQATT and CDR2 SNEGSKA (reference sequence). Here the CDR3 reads CSARGGSGNRGYTF. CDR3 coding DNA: TGCAGTGCGCGGGGCGGCTCGGGGAATCGGGGCTACACCTTC.

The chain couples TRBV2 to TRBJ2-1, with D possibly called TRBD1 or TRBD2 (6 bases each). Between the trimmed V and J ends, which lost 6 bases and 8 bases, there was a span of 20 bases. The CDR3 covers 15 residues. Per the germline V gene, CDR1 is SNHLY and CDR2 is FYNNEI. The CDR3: CASSLTGAPLYEQFF. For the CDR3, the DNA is TGTGCCAGCAGCCTGACGGGGGCCCCCCTTTATGAGCAGTTCTTC.

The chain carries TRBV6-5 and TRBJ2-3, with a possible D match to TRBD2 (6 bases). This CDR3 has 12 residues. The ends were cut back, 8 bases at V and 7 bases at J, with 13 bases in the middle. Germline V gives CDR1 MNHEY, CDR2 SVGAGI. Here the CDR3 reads CASLDYTNTQYF. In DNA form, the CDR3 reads TGTGCCAGCCTGGACTATACTAATACGCAGTATTTT.

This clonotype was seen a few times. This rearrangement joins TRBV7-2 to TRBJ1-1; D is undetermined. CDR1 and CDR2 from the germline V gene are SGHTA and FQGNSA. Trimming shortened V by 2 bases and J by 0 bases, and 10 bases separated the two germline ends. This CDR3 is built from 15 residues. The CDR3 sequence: CASSLIPAMNTEAFF. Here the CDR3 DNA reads TGTGCCAGCAGCTTAATTCCAGCCATGAACACTGAAGCTTTCTTT.

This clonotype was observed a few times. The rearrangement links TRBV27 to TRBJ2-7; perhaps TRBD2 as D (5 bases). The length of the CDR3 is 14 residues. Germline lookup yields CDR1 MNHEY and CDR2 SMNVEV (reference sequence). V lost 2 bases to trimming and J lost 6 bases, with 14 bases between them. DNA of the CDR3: TGTGCCAGCAGTTTAATCTACAGAACTAGCGAGCAGTACTTC. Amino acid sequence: CASSLIYRTSEQYF.

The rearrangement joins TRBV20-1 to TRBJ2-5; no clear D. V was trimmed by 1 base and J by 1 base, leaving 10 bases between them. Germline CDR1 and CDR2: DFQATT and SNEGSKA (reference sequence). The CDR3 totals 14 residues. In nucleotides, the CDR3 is TGCAGTGCTAGAGCGGCAGGCAGCCAAGAGACCCAGTACTTC. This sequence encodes CSARAAGSQETQYF.

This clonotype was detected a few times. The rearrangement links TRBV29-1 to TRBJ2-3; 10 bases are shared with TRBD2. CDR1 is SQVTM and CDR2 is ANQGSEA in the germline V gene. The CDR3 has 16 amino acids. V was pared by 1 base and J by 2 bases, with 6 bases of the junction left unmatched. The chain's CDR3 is CSVEAAGLAPTDTQYF. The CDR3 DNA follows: TGCAGCGTTGAAGCGGCGGGACTAGCGCCCACAGATACGCAGTATTTT.

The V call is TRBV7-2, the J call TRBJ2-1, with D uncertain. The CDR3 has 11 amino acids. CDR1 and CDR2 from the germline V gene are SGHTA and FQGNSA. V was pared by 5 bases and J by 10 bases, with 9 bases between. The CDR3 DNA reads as TGTGCCAGCAGCGTCTCCTACGAGCAGTTCTTC. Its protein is CASSVSYEQFF. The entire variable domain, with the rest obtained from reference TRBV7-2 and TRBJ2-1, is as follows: GAGVSQSPSNKVTEKGKDVELRCDPISGHTALYWYRQSLGQGLEFLIYFQGNSAPDKSGLPSDRFSAERTGGSVSTLTIQRTQQEDSAVYLCASSVSYEQFFGPGTRLTVL.

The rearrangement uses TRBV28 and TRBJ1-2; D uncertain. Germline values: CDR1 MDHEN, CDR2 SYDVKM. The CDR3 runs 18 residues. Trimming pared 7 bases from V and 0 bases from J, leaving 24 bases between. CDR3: CASNFPPSISVANYGYTF. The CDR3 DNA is TGTGCCAGCAATTTTCCTCCAAGCATCTCGGTGGCTAACTATGGCTACACCTTC.

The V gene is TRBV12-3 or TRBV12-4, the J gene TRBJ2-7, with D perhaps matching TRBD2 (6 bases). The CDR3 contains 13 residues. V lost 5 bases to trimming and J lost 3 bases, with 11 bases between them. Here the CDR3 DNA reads TGTGCCAGCAGTATCGGGGGAGTCTACGAGCAGTACTTC. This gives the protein CASSIGGVYEQYF.